Given below is one T cell receptor (beta chain) in context. The target of this receptor is not known. No base quality information exists; no much larger clone differs at one position. The sample belongs to a study of beta chain features in type 1 diabetes (dated by TCRdb to 2016 to 2019). Regarding the research as a whole: Patients and healthy donors did not differ in mean age, gender distribution, total cell number or subset yield. A total of around 110,000,000 sorted cells were examined across all samples, and RNA yield correlated strongly with the number of cells per subset. The study compared TCRB repertoires of sorted circulating CD4+ T cell subsets between recently diagnosed type 1 diabetes patients and matched healthy donors. Regulatory and stem cell-like memory subsets were isolated from only 8 patients and about eight healthy donors, whereas naive and central memory subsets came from all 28 donors.

Each donor gave one peripheral blood draw, averaging roughly 100 mL, which was collected into heparinised tubes. A BD FACSAria II was used to sort naive, central memory, regulatory and stem cell-like memory CD4+ T cells with a panel that included CD45RO, CCR7, CD25, CD127, CD95 and CD27. Every sorted population had a purity above 95%. PBMCs were separated immediately by Lymphoprep density gradient centrifugation and were stained directly, without being cultured. So that batch effects would be minimized, each experiment stained and sorted samples in pairs, pairing one healthy donor with one patient. The entire amount of isolated RNA was reverse transcribed using the High Capacity cDNA Reverse Transcription Kit, so the sequenced TCRB transcripts were expressed ones. Deep immunoSEQ sequencing was performed on naive, central memory and regulatory T cell samples, with an average of about 3.57 million total reads per sample. Sorted cells were lysed in RLT buffer and RNA was extracted with DNase-treated RNeasy Micro or Mini kits, depending on cell number. Each cell subset was processed separately to prevent cross-contamination, with patient and healthy donor samples processed together. TCRB sequences were amplified from cDNA with the immunoSEQ multiplex PCR, producing 87-bp fragments spanning the CDR3 region. Amplicons were sequenced on the Illumina HiSeq platform. On the study's bioinformatics: Synthetic template baselines were used to correct PCR bias computationally, reads within Hamming distance 2 were collapsed, and singletons that could not be merged were discarded. By aligning reads against IMGT, V, D and J genes, CDR3 length, and insertions or deletions at six rearrangement sites were assigned. Within each subset, clonotype counts were normalized to sorted cell number, and only after that were true diversity and Gini coefficients computed with the tcR R package. Repertoire sharing was quantified using the overlap coefficient calculated on TCRB nucleotide sequences. Out-of-frame TCRB sequences from naive cells were analyzed to stand in for the pre-selection repertoire. TCRdb retrieved this table from immuneACCESS and kept in-frame rearrangements only. Not all clones are present; in checked studies, unresolved V genes account for under half, and no reason is known for the remainder. V, J and clone size derive from that table, while D and trimming were established from the DNA sequence. The sample profile shows 400,000 to 600,000 clones; about 30% of them were found once. About 0.065% of the sample comes from the top ten.

Overall results and qualifications from the work: In all four CD4+ subsets, TCRB CDR3 length was moderately but significantly shorter in type 1 diabetes patients. Only small numbers of individuals were included in the HLA sub-analyses, which left unresolved whether HLA type had any influence on TCRB rearrangement. Because cDNA was sequenced instead of genomic DNA, highly expressing activated cells could be over-represented, though the groups showed no difference in activation or CD3 levels. At VDJ recombination sites, type 1 diabetes patients had fewer insertions and more deleted nucleotides, which implies abnormalities in thymic rearrangement. Naive, central memory and regulatory TCRB repertoires appeared to be more similar among patients than among healthy donors. Shorter templates might be favored by PCR, yet because patient and control samples were amplified and corrected together, any such skew would affect both groups equally.

In the germline V gene, CDR1 corresponds to SNHLY and CDR2 to FYNNEI. The CDR3 goes from the cysteine to the phenylalanine over 12 residues. Only the CDR3 region is kept as DNA, spanning 36 bases read in frame from base 1. V loses 5 bases, J loses 9 bases, and the germline ends lie 13 bases apart. Sequenced material: naive CD4+ T cells from blood. Read against the paper, the sample's cell subset or site label means: true naive CD4+ T cells. The sequence links TRBV2 to TRBJ2-5; TRBD2 might be the D gene, on 5 matching bases. This TCR came from a man between 18 and 29 years old in good health. Read as DNA, the sequence is TGTGCCAGCAGTTCGGAACGGGGATCCCAGTACTTC. Translated, this gives CASSSERGSQYF.